One and the same sample provided the 29 T cell receptor beta chains below, sequenced in a study of response to subunit inactivated influenza vaccine. TCRdb redid the calling of the RT-PCR reads with MiXCR, one entry per CDR3 protein. The sample yields about 700,000 distinct CDR3 sequences, around 14% seen once. The source material was PBMCs from blood, sampled about 13 days after vaccination. Receptors originate from a man aged 50-60 years who received an inactivated influenza vaccine.

This clonotype was recorded a few times. This rearrangement joins TRBV24-1 to TRBJ2-1; the D gene is possibly TRBD1 (6 bases). Trimming stripped 8 bases from V and 8 bases from J, with 15 bases between. Germline CDR1 reads KGHDR; CDR2 reads SFDVKD. This CDR3 is 13 amino acids long. CDR3 residues: CATNPSGGDEQFF. The CDR3 region has the DNA TGTGCCACCAACCCGAGTGGGGGCGATGAGCAGTTCTTC.

This clonotype was counted at least ten times. The V and J genes are TRBV29-1 and TRBJ1-5; 7 bases are shared with TRBD1. After removal of 1 base from V and 4 bases from J, the junction contained 7 bases not matched to a gene. This CDR3 region has 15 residues. The germline CDR1 and CDR2 sequences are SQVTM and ANQGSEA. The CDR3 spells CSVEVGGGGNQPQHF. The CDR3 region has the DNA TGCAGCGTTGAAGTTGGAGGGGGCGGAAATCAGCCCCAGCATTTT.

The chain links TRBV5-1 to TRBJ2-7, with 7 bases that match TRBD1. Germline CDR1 SGHRS, CDR2 YFSETQ. CDR3 length: 15 amino acids. The V and J ends lost 5 bases and 3 bases, in that order; junction bases with no gene match: 11. CDR3 in amino acids: CASRSAATGSYEQYF. CDR3 DNA: TGCGCCAGCAGGTCGGCAGCGACAGGGAGCTACGAGCAGTACTTC.

The chain joins TRBV7-9 to TRBJ2-5; 8 bases are a match to TRBD2. J gave up 2 bases and V 1 base, and 3 bases lay outside the gene matches. The germline V gene has CDR1 SEHNR and CDR2 FQNEAQ (reference sequence). The CDR3 spans 15 residues. The chain's CDR3 is CASSLGSGIQETQYF. CDR3 in DNA: TGTGCCAGCAGCTTAGGTAGCGGGATACAAGAGACCCAGTACTTC.

This clonotype has a handful of counts. The chain combines TRBV6-1 with TRBJ1-3; D call uncertain. The germline CDR1 and CDR2 sequences are MNHNS and SASEGT. CDR3 size: 15 residues. V shed 5 bases and J shed 0 bases, with 11 bases lying between them. CDR3 residues: CASSKLQSSGNTIYF. The CDR3 DNA reads TGTGCCAGCAGTAAATTGCAGAGCTCTGGAAACACCATATATTTT.

The chain has TRBV21-1 and TRBJ2-7; the D call in the table, TRBD1, was not verified against the DNA. TRBV21-1 is annotated as a pseudogene. The CDR3 has 16 residues. This CDR3 reads CASSKYGGRGFYEQYF. The DNA of the CDR3 is TGTGCCAGCAGCAAATATGGGGGCAGGGGATTCTACGAGCAGTACTTC.

This clonotype was seen ten or more times. The chain recombines TRBV11-2 with TRBJ2-7; D not certain. From germline, CDR1 is SGHAT and CDR2 FQNNGV. V was trimmed by 5 bases and J by 6 bases, leaving 11 bases between them. There are 12 residues in the CDR3. CDR3 bases: TGTGCCAGCAGCCTCTTGAGCGCCGAGCAGTACTTC. It translates to CASSLLSAEQYF.

The V and J genes are TRBV11-2 and TRBJ2-5; 7 bases map to TRBD1. V shed 5 bases and J 5 bases; nucleotides not matched to a gene: 8. The CDR3 is made up of 14 amino acids. The germline V gene encodes CDR1 SGHAT and CDR2 FQNNGV. CDR3 residues: CASSRNRGWETQYF. The CDR3 bases are TGTGCCAGCAGCCGAAACAGGGGCTGGGAGACCCAGTACTTC.

This clonotype was found a few times. In nucleotides, the CDR3 is TGCGCCAGCAGCCAAGATCGCCTCGCCAGGGTAGATGGCTACACCTTC. This translates into CASSQDRLARVDGYTF. This chain links TRBV4-3 with TRBJ1-2; TRBD1 is a possible D gene (5 bases). Germline CDR1 reads LGHNA; CDR2 reads YSLEER. The CDR3 length is 16 residues. Between the trimmed V and J ends, which lost 0 bases and 6 bases, there was a span of 17 bases.

This clonotype was seen a handful of times. The V and J genes are TRBV29-1 and TRBJ2-3, with D tentatively TRBD1 (6 bases). Germline assignment: CDR1 SQVTM and CDR2 ANQGSEA. Trimming took off 4 bases at V and 5 bases at J, with 13 bases between the two ends. This CDR3 region has 13 residues. The CDR3 DNA sequence: TGCAGCGTTGCTGTGGGGGCGGGAGATACGCAGTATTTT. Protein product: CSVAVGAGDTQYF.

The chain is built from TRBV6-1 and TRBJ1-2, with D hard to call. The CDR3 is made up of 13 amino acids. Germline V gives CDR1 MNHNS, CDR2 SASEGT. Trimming stripped 10 bases from V and 0 bases from J, with 12 bases between. This chain's CDR3 is CAIRPSANYGYTF. The CDR3, as DNA: TGTGCCATTAGGCCCTCTGCTAACTATGGCTACACCTTC.

The rearrangement links TRBV23-1 to TRBJ2-7; TRBD1 matches 7 bases. TRBV23-1 is identified as an open reading frame with a role that is uncertain. V lost 3 bases to trimming and J lost 7 bases; unmatched junction nucleotides: 18. The CDR3 has 17 residues. The chain's CDR3 is CASSQARRDSESKEQYF. The CDR3 DNA sequence: TGCGCCAGCAGTCAGGCCCGTAGGGACAGCGAATCCAAGGAGCAGTACTTC.

The V and J genes are TRBV10-3 and TRBJ2-5; D remains unclear. From germline, CDR1 is ENHRY and CDR2 SYGVKD. The germline V and J ends were trimmed by 11 bases and 5 bases, with 12 bases remaining between them. This CDR3 has 11 residues. CDR3 sequence reads: CALRFLETQYF. The CDR3 coding sequence is TGTGCCTTGAGGTTCCTCGAGACCCAGTACTTC.

This clonotype was seen only a few times. The CDR3 DNA reads TGTGCCAGCAGTTACTCAGCGGGCCCAGAGACCCAGTACTTC. Encoded protein: CASSYSAGPETQYF. The chain employs TRBV6-2 or TRBV6-3 and TRBJ2-5, with a tentative D call TRBD2 (6 bases). Germline CDR1 MNHEY, CDR2 SVGEGT. V shed 0 bases and J shed 4 bases, with 9 bases lying between them. The CDR3 covers 14 residues.

The V and J genes are TRBV29-1 and TRBJ2-7, with D possibly being TRBD2 (6 bases). V was cut by 1 base and J by 2 bases, with 9 bases left in between. The length of the CDR3 is 13 residues. CDR1 is SQVTM, CDR2 ANQGSEA, per germline. The CDR3, as DNA: TGCAGCGTTGAAGGCGGGGCCACCTACGAGCAGTACTTC. Amino acid sequence: CSVEGGATYEQYF.

J is TRBJ2-4 and V is TRBV10-3, with a possible D match to TRBD1 (7 bases). This CDR3 is built from 18 residues. Germline V gene data show CDR1 as ENHRY and CDR2 as SYGVKD. Trimming cost V 3 bases and J 3 bases, with 21 bases left between them. CDR3 nucleotides: TGTGCCATCAGTGAAGGGGGCCCTTCGGACTATGGCAAAAACATTCAGTACTTC. It codes for CAISEGGPSDYGKNIQYF.

This clonotype showed up many times. The J gene is TRBJ2-6, the V gene TRBV5-1; the D is unclear. Germline V gene sequence: CDR1 SGHRS, CDR2 YFSETQ. The CDR3 is 15 residues long. V was trimmed by 0 bases and J by 0 bases, leaving 4 bases between them. The CDR3 DNA follows: TGCGCCAGCAGCTTGGACAACTCTGGGGCCAACGTCCTGACTTTC. Residues: CASSLDNSGANVLTF.

This chain uses TRBV20-1 with TRBJ2-2, with 13 bases identical to TRBD2. The ends lost 6 bases at V and 2 bases at J; junction bases unmatched: 3. Germline V gene sequence: CDR1 DFQATT, CDR2 SNEGSKA (reference sequence). CDR3 length: 15 amino acids. The CDR3 nucleotides read TGCAGTGCCCAGGGACTAGCGGGAAACACCGGGGAGCTGTTTTTT. Amino acid sequence: CSAQGLAGNTGELFF.

This clonotype was seen many times. The chain couples TRBV20-1 to TRBJ2-3; 9 positions agree with TRBD2. This CDR3 spans 14 amino acids. Germline V CDR1 and CDR2: DFQATT, SNEGSKA (reference sequence). V shed 6 bases, J shed 2 bases, and the junction held 6 bases outside the gene matches. CDR3 in amino acids: CSAQPSGDTDTQYF. The CDR3 DNA is TGCAGTGCCCAACCTAGCGGGGACACAGATACGCAGTATTTT.

This chain uses TRBV24-1 with TRBJ2-3; TRBD2 is a possible D gene (7 bases). With 3 bases removed from V and 2 bases from J, the gap between germline ends came to 20 bases. Germline assignment: CDR1 KGHDR and CDR2 SFDVKD. The length of the CDR3 is 18 residues. The CDR3 coding sequence is TGTGCCACCAGTGATCCAACTTCCAGGGAGGGGGACACAGATACGCAGTATTTT. Protein sequence: CATSDPTSREGDTDTQYF.

As DNA, the CDR3 is TGCGCCAGCAGCCAAGATCACAGGTCTGGAAATGAAGCTTTCTTT. Protein: CASSQDHRSGNEAFF. This rearrangement joins TRBV4-1 to TRBJ1-1; weak D call: TRBD1 (5 bases). The V and J ends lost 0 bases and 7 bases respectively, with 15 bases between them. From germline, CDR1 is MGHRA and CDR2 YSYEKL. CDR3 length: 15 residues.

This clonotype came up a few times. V usage is TRBV20-1 and J usage is TRBJ2-3; 9 nucleotides line up with TRBD1. The ends lost 0 bases at V and 0 bases at J; junction bases unmatched: 4. Germline-derived CDR1 and CDR2 are DFQATT and SNEGSKA (reference sequence). The CDR3 extends over 16 amino acids. The CDR3 DNA follows: TGCAGTGCTAGAGATACAGGGGGCCAGAGCACAGATACGCAGTATTTT. Translation gives CSARDTGGQSTDTQYF.

The rearrangement links TRBV29-1 to TRBJ1-1; D may be TRBD1 (6 bases). The germline V gene has CDR1 SQVTM and CDR2 ANQGSEA. Trimming stripped 7 bases from V and 1 base from J, with 13 bases between. The CDR3 totals 13 residues. CDR3 sequence: CSGGGQSNTEAFF. The CDR3 coding sequence is TGCAGCGGTGGAGGACAGTCGAACACTGAAGCTTTCTTT.

V gene TRBV30 combines with J gene TRBJ2-7; 8 nucleotides line up with TRBD1. The CDR3 is 13 amino acids. Germline values: CDR1 GTSNPN, CDR2 SVGIG (reference sequence). The V gene end was trimmed by 2 bases and the J gene end by 6 bases; junction bases not matched to a gene: 6. This CDR3 is CAWSRQGMGEQYF. The CDR3 DNA is TGTGCCTGGAGTAGACAGGGGATGGGCGAGCAGTACTTC.

V gene TRBV5-1 combines with J gene TRBJ1-1, with 9 bases fitting TRBD1. Germline CDR1 and CDR2: SGHRS and YFSETQ. V trimming: 5 bases; J trimming: 3 bases; junction bases outside the gene matches: 8. The CDR3 contains 15 residues. Here the CDR3 reads CASRFATGGDTEAFF. In nucleotides, the CDR3 is TGCGCCAGCAGATTCGCGACAGGGGGTGACACTGAAGCTTTCTTT. Combining the CDR3 with reference TRBV5-1 and TRBJ1-1 gives the whole variable domain KAGVTQTPRYLIKTRGQQVTLSCSPISGHRSVSWYQQTPGQGLQFLFEYFSETQRNKGNFPGRFSGRQFSNSRSEMNVSTLELGDSALYLCASRFATGGDTEAFFGQGTRLTVV.

This clonotype was counted ten times or more. The rearrangement links TRBV20-1 to TRBJ1-5; D is possibly TRBD1 (5 bases). Germline V CDR1 and CDR2: DFQATT, SNEGSKA (reference sequence). Trimming stripped 4 bases from V and 5 bases from J, with 15 bases between. CDR3 length equals 14 residues. The CDR3 spells CSATRQGWDQPQHF. As DNA, the CDR3 is TGCAGTGCTACCCGTCAGGGTTGGGATCAGCCCCAGCATTTT.

The V and J genes are TRBV3-1 and TRBJ2-1; D gene unclear. This CDR3 has 14 residues. Trimming stripped 2 bases from V and 4 bases from J, with 9 bases between. Germline V gene sequence: CDR1 LGHDT, CDR2 YNNKEL (reference sequence). The CDR3 coding sequence is TGTGCCAGCAGCCAATCGGACCGTTACAATGAGCAGTTCTTC. It translates to CASSQSDRYNEQFF.

The table lists this clonotype with a few counts. The rearrangement uses TRBV4-2 and TRBJ2-3; D is uncertain. The length of the CDR3 is 17 residues. V was pared by 1 base and J by 2 bases, with 16 bases between. The V gene's germline CDR1 is LGHNA and CDR2 YNFKEQ. The CDR3 protein is CASSQVGGVGNTDTQYF. The CDR3 DNA is TGTGCCAGCAGCCAAGTAGGTGGGGTTGGGAACACAGATACGCAGTATTTT.

This clonotype was found many times. The chain links TRBV5-1 to TRBJ2-7; 8 bases are a match to TRBD1. Germline V lookup: CDR1 SGHRS, CDR2 YFSETQ. The CDR3 totals 15 residues. Unmatched junction bases numbered 8, after V lost 0 bases and J lost 6 bases. The CDR3 spells CASSLDPDRGSEQYF. CDR3 nucleotides: TGCGCCAGCAGCTTGGACCCAGACAGGGGAAGCGAGCAGTACTTC.